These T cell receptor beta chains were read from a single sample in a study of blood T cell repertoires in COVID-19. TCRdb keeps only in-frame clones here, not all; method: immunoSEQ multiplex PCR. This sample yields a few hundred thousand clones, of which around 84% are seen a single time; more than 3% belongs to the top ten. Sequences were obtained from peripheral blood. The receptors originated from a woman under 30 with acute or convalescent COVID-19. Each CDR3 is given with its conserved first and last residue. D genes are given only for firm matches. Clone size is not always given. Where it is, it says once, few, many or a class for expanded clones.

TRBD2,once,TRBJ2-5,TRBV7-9,TGTGCCAGCAGCTTAGCCGGGACTAGCGGGAGTCTCCAGTACTTC,CASSLAGTSGSLQYF
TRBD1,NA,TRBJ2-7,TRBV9,TGTGCCAGCAGCCGACAGGGGTGGTACGAGCAGTACTTC,CASSRQGWYEQYF
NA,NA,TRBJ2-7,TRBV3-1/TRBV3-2,TGTGCCAGCAGCCTACTCACCTACGAGCAGTACTTC,CASSLLTYEQYF
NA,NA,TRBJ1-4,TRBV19,TGTGCCAGTGCGATCAATGAAAAACTGTTTTTT,CASAINEKLFF
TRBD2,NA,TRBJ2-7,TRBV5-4,TGTGCCAGCAGCCCGAATGACGACCAAGATCTAGCGGGAGGGCTTTACGAGCAGTACTTC,CASSPNDDQDLAGGLYEQYF
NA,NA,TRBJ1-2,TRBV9,TGTGCCAGCAGCGTAGGTCCCGTCAGCTATGGCTACACCTTC,CASSVGPVSYGYTF
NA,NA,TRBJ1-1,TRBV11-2,TGTGCCAGCAGCTTAGGTAACGCGGGGTGGGACACTGAAGCTTTCTTT,CASSLGNAGWDTEAFF
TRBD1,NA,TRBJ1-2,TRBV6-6,TGTGCCAGCATTCGATTGACAGGGCTGACGACGAATATAAACTATGGCTACACCTTC,CASIRLTGLTTNINYGYTF
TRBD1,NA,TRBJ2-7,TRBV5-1,TGCGCCAGCAGCTTGGAGACAGGGAGTCCCTACGAGCAGTACTTC,CASSLETGSPYEQYF
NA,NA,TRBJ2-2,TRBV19,TGTGCCAGTACCGAAGGAGGCGGGGAGCTGTTTTTT,CASTEGGGELFF
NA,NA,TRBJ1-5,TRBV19,TGTGCCAGTGTGGCCCGAGACAATAGCAATCAGCCCCAGCATTTT,CASVARDNSNQPQHF
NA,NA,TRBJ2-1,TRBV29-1,TGCAGCGTTGGAACCGGACTGGCCGACTCCTACAATGAGCAGTTCTTC,CSVGTGLADSYNEQFF
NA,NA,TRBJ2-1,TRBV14,TGTGCCAGCAGCCCCACGCCAGCGGAGATGGGGAATGAGCAGTTCTTC,CASSPTPAEMGNEQFF
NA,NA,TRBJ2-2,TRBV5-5,TGTGCCAGCAGCTTTTTGTACCAGGTAGAGAACACCGGGGAGCTGTTTTTT,CASSFLYQVENTGELFF
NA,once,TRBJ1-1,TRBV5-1,TGCGCCAGCAGCTTGGACAGGGACGGTCGCACTGAAGCTTTCTTT,CASSLDRDGRTEAFF
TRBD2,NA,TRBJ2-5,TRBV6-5,TGTGCCAGCAGTCCGCATAGCGGGCCACAAGAGACCCAGTACTTC,CASSPHSGPQETQYF
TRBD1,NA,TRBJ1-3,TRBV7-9,TGTGCCAGCAGCTTCGAGGGGGCGGGCGGAAACACCATATATTTT,CASSFEGAGGNTIYF
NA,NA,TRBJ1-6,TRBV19,TGTGCCAGTAGTATCTACGACAAAAATTCACCCCTCCACTTT,CASSIYDKNSPLHF
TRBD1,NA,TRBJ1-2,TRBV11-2,TGTGCCAGCAGGCCTCTTAAGGTGACCGGACAGGTCCATGGCTACACCTTC,CASRPLKVTGQVHGYTF
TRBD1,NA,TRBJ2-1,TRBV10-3,TGTGCCATCAGGGGCGACAGGGGGGCCTACAATGAGCAGTTCTTC,CAIRGDRGAYNEQFF
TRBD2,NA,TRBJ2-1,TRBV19,TGTGCCAGTATGTATGGCGGGGGGGCTAGCTCCTACAATGAGCAGTTCTTC,CASMYGGGASSYNEQFF
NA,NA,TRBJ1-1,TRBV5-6,TGTGCCAGCAGCTGGGCTATGAACACTGAAGCTTTCTTT,CASSWAMNTEAFF
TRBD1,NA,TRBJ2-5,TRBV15,TGTGCCACCAGCAGAGGAGGGGGCGAGACCCAGTACTTC,CATSRGGGETQYF